These T cell receptor beta chains were read from a single sample in a study of T cell repertoires in cytomegalovirus infection. From the reads, TCRdb called clonotypes with MiXCR, one entry per CDR3 protein. The profile shows around 300,000 distinct CDR3 sequences, roughly 9.5% of them singletons. Sequenced: PBMCs. The source is a human donor in good health (CMV status not recorded). Some clones in this sample may be carry-over from other donors' samples. Both conserved end residues are part of each CDR3. A D gene is named only where the DNA matches it firmly. Clone size appears in some rows only: once, few, many, or a class for an expanded clone.

j_call | clone_size | d_call | v_call | cdr3_aa
TRBJ2-7 | few | NA | TRBV6-1 | CASKIRDGAYEQYF
TRBJ2-7 | many | TRBD2 | TRBV7-2 | CASSHDGGGVWEQYF
TRBJ2-1 | few | NA | TRBV7-9 | CASSLVEQFF
TRBJ1-5 | NA | NA | TRBV28 | CASSYGQRGMKQPQHF
TRBJ2-2 | NA | NA | TRBV7-2 | CASSLAPLPGVTGELFF
TRBJ2-1 | NA | NA | TRBV20-1 | CSARGGGRGDNEQFF
TRBJ1-5 | many | TRBD1 | TRBV7-6 | CASSLYGTGTGNQPQHF
TRBJ2-5 | many | NA | TRBV7-8 | CASSWGLGQTQYF
TRBJ2-5 | NA | NA | TRBV9 | CASSVRPAGSGETQYF
TRBJ2-5 | NA | TRBD1 | TRBV14 | CASSQARQGARETQYF
TRBJ1-4 | few | TRBD1 | TRBV12-3/TRBV12-4 | CASSPTGTGTTNEKLFF
TRBJ2-1 | many | TRBD2 | TRBV7-2 | CASSPGRGLAGVNSYNEQFF
TRBJ1-1 | NA | NA | TRBV7-2 | CASSTDPQNTEAFF
TRBJ2-4 | many | TRBD2 | TRBV6-2/TRBV6-3 | CASSPQTSGSDIQYF
TRBJ2-3 | many | TRBD2 | TRBV6-2/TRBV6-3 | CASTLLSGSDTQYF
TRBJ2-1 | many | TRBD2 | TRBV6-5 | CASSYSSGKYNEQFF
TRBJ2-5 | many | TRBD2 | TRBV12-3/TRBV12-4 | CASSPRLALLETQYF
TRBJ2-3 | NA | NA | TRBV12-3/TRBV12-4 | CASSLFPGEADTQYF
TRBJ2-1 | many | NA | TRBV7-2 | CASSSAPLAAYNGQFF
TRBJ2-5 | many | TRBD2 | TRBV7-2 | CASSPSGGSGETQYF
TRBJ1-4 | many | TRBD1 | TRBV15 | CATSTGGRNEKLFF
TRBJ1-2 | few | NA | TRBV20-1 | CSVLRWGYGYTF
TRBJ2-1 | few | TRBD2 | TRBV5-4 | CASSLGASGRGRGEQFF
TRBJ2-5 | few | NA | TRBV7-2 | CASSLSDTQETQYF
TRBJ1-1 | NA | NA | TRBV7-6 | CASSLVDSEAFF
TRBJ2-7 | NA | NA | TRBV7-9 | CASSPRGNYEQYF
TRBJ1-2 | NA | NA | TRBV7-2 | CASIPSGGRGYTF
TRBJ2-7 | few | TRBD2 | TRBV6-8 | CASSSSGNSYEQYF
TRBJ1-2 | few | TRBD1 | TRBV13 | CASSLFLRTGGGYGYTF
TRBJ2-3 | many | NA | TRBV12-3/TRBV12-4 | CASSSLTGRTDTQYF
TRBJ1-3 | many | NA | TRBV28 | CASSFGTVTNTIYF
TRBJ2-7 | many | TRBD2 | TRBV7-2 | CASSPQVERGYEQYF
TRBJ1-1 | few | NA | TRBV27 | CASSPVRAGTEAFF
TRBJ1-2 | NA | NA | TRBV9 | CASSVGTDYGYTF
TRBJ2-1 | many | NA | TRBV7-8 | CASSRLQGRSYNEQFF
TRBJ2-2 | many | NA | TRBV12-3/TRBV12-4 | CASSFTGQPNTGELFF
TRBJ2-2 | many | NA | TRBV4-3 | CASSQDPPGELFF
TRBJ1-1 | NA | NA | TRBV4-1 | CASRKWEAVTEAFF
TRBJ1-1 | few | TRBD1 | TRBV7-9 | CASSLAPGGTEAFF
TRBJ1-1 | NA | TRBD1 | TRBV7-9 | CASSLTGGANTEAFF
TRBJ1-2 | many | TRBD1 | TRBV28 | CASSSTGQGRIGGYTF
TRBJ2-5 | many | NA | TRBV7-9 | CASSSGPLETQYF
TRBJ2-5 | many | NA | TRBV6-2/TRBV6-3 | CASSYTGPSGETQYF
TRBJ1-1 | NA | TRBD1 | TRBV15 | CATSRETGGYEAFF
TRBJ1-4 | few | NA | TRBV6-1 | CASSQGPTNEKLFF
TRBJ1-1 | few | NA | TRBV12-5 | CASGLDHYTEAFF
TRBJ1-1 | NA | NA | TRBV10-3 | CAIGDGGYGEAFF
TRBJ1-2 | NA | NA | TRBV6-6 | CASSTSGYEGYTF